This TCR beta chain was sequenced for a study of shared clonotypes between healthy human individuals. General study points: All-four-donor shared clonotypes had higher generation probabilities than non-shared clonotypes did.

V was cut by 3 bases and J by 6 bases, with 14 bases left in between. CDR1 and CDR2 from the germline V gene are MNHEY and SVGAGI. CDR3 length: 14 residues. This table comes from immunoSEQ multiplex PCR, and its TCRdb copy is limited to in-frame clones, with some not included. Of millions of clones in the sample, about 95% were seen once. In regard to this clone: Its antigen remains unidentified.

In the naive CD8 group, cells lacked CD45RO and were positively selected for CCR7, so terminally differentiated effector memory CD45RA+ cells were left out. Donation came from healthy HIV-negative adults that had no recent acute infections or vaccinations. J is TRBJ1-2 and V is TRBV6-5; D is possibly TRBD1 (6 bases). The TCR was taken from a man between 18 and 29 years old in good health. Specimen: naive CD8+ T cells sorted from blood. CDR3 nucleotide sequence: TGTGCCAGCAGTTATCTCAGGGGCGGGAATGGCTACACCTTC. It specifies CASSYLRGGNGYTF.